These T cell receptor beta chains were read from a single sample in a study of cytomegalovirus exposure and HLA in healthy donors. Libraries were prepared by immunoSEQ multiplex PCR; TCRdb keeps only in-frame clonotypes and omits some of them. The sample shows about 160,000 clones, roughly 77% of them seen only once. Sequenced material: PBMCs. The receptors derive from a man aged 18 to 29 in good health and CMV-seropositive. CDR3s include the opening cysteine and the closing phenylalanine or tryptophan. Each record gives: J gene, V gene, CDR3 length, CDR3 protein.

J gene: TRBJ1-2; V gene: TRBV6-6; CDR3 length: 15; CDR3 protein: CASSYNRDRGYGYTF
J gene: TRBJ1-1; V gene: TRBV5-1; CDR3 length: 13; CDR3 protein: CASSEGGYTEAFF
J gene: TRBJ1-6; V gene: TRBV27; CDR3 length: 13; CDR3 protein: CASSLTGVAPLHF
J gene: TRBJ2-5; V gene: TRBV7-6; CDR3 length: 15; CDR3 protein: CASSTPGGGTKTQYF
J gene: TRBJ1-1; V gene: TRBV2; CDR3 length: 13; CDR3 protein: CASRPRGNNEAFF
J gene: TRBJ2-5; V gene: TRBV6-1; CDR3 length: 15; CDR3 protein: CASSLPEGWGETQYF
J gene: TRBJ1-5; V gene: TRBV1; CDR3 length: 14; CDR3 protein: CTSSRTVSDQPQHF
J gene: TRBJ1-1; V gene: TRBV11-3; CDR3 length: 13; CDR3 protein: CASSPMGGSEAFF
J gene: TRBJ2-3; V gene: TRBV18; CDR3 length: 16; CDR3 protein: CASSLDSSFEGDTQYF
J gene: TRBJ2-3; V gene: TRBV5-1; CDR3 length: 16; CDR3 protein: CASSQGDTPRTDTQYF
J gene: TRBJ1-1; V gene: TRBV13; CDR3 length: 13; CDR3 protein: CASNSAGDTEAFF
J gene: TRBJ2-3; V gene: TRBV15; CDR3 length: 15; CDR3 protein: CATSVDRGSPDTQYF
J gene: TRBJ2-1; V gene: TRBV10-3; CDR3 length: 18; CDR3 protein: CAISDKAASKLYYNEQFF
J gene: TRBJ1-1; V gene: TRBV29-1; CDR3 length: 13; CDR3 protein: CSVSEGDYTEAFF
J gene: TRBJ1-6; V gene: TRBV5-8; CDR3 length: 14; CDR3 protein: CASSLVRGDSPLHF
J gene: TRBJ1-1; V gene: TRBV30; CDR3 length: 12; CDR3 protein: CAYYRGQTEAFF
J gene: TRBJ1-1; V gene: TRBV6-5; CDR3 length: 14; CDR3 protein: CASSSGTGYTEAFF
J gene: TRBJ2-5; V gene: TRBV7-3; CDR3 length: 15; CDR3 protein: CASSLGGYPQETQYF
J gene: TRBJ2-2; V gene: TRBV7-9; CDR3 length: 15; CDR3 protein: CASSFDRANTGELFF
J gene: TRBJ2-3; V gene: TRBV7-3; CDR3 length: 17; CDR3 protein: CASSLTLTSGRTDTQYF